These T cell receptor beta chains were read from a single sample in a study of cytomegalovirus exposure and HLA in healthy donors. Using immunoSEQ multiplex PCR, the repertoire was profiled, and TCRdb retains in-frame clones only, with some absent. This table lists more than 55,000 clones. Sample: PBMCs. The source is a woman aged 40-49 years in good health and CMV-seropositive. CDR3s include the opening cysteine and the closing phenylalanine or tryptophan. D genes are given only for firm matches.

D	V	J	DNA	CDR3
NA	TRBV27	TRBJ2-7	TGTGCCAGCAGCCAGAACAGGGATAGCTACGAGCAGTACTTC	CASSQNRDSYEQYF
TRBD1	TRBV19	TRBJ1-1	TGTGCCAGTAGGGAGGACAGGGAGACTGAAGCTTTCTTT	CASREDRETEAFF
TRBD2	TRBV4-2	TRBJ2-3	TGTGCCAGCAGCCAAGATACTAGCGGGGCAGATACGCAGTATTTT	CASSQDTSGADTQYF
TRBD2	TRBV11-3	TRBJ2-1	TGTGCCAGCAGCCCCTGGACTAGTCATGAGCAGTTCTTC	CASSPWTSHEQFF
TRBD1	TRBV2	TRBJ2-5	TGTGCCAGCACCACAGGGGGCAGGGAGACCCAGTACTTC	CASTTGGRETQYF
TRBD1	TRBV5-1	TRBJ2-3	TGCGCCAGCAGCTTAGAGGGGGACAGGCGTAGCACAGATACGCAGTATTTT	CASSLEGDRRSTDTQYF
TRBD1	TRBV2	TRBJ2-7	TGTGCCAGTCTCTTAGGGGACAGGGCATACGAGCAGTACTTC	CASLLGDRAYEQYF
TRBD1	TRBV7-2	TRBJ1-2	TGTGCCAGCAGGGAGGACAGGGAAAAGATTGGCTACACCTTC	CASREDREKIGYTF
NA	TRBV7-9	TRBJ1-1	TGTGCCAGCAGCTTGTTAACGGTGAACACTGAAGCTTTCTTT	CASSLLTVNTEAFF
TRBD1	TRBV15	TRBJ1-2	TGTGCCACCAGCAGAGGGACAGGCGGCGCCAACTATGGCTACACCTTC	CATSRGTGGANYGYTF
NA	TRBV5-6	TRBJ2-3	TGTGCCAGCAGCTTGGCTAACGGACACACCCGATATACGCAGTATTTT	CASSLANGHTRYTQYF
NA	TRBV5-6	TRBJ2-7	TGTGCCAGCAGCTTGGGCGGGGCCCCCTACGAGCAGTACTTC	CASSLGGAPYEQYF
NA	TRBV5-5	TRBJ1-6	TGTGCCAGCAGCCTATGGACAGCTGATAATTCACCCCTCCACTTT	CASSLWTADNSPLHF
TRBD1	TRBV6-4	TRBJ1-1	TGTGCCAGCAGTGACGGGCAGGGGGACAGCACTGAAGCTTTCTTT	CASSDGQGDSTEAFF
TRBD1	TRBV7-9	TRBJ2-5	TGTGCCAGCAGCCCGAGAGGACAGGCAATTAGGGAGACCCAGTACTTC	CASSPRGQAIRETQYF
TRBD1	TRBV6-1	TRBJ1-2	TGTGCCAGCACCCTCGAGGGGGCGTACTATGGCTACACCTTC	CASTLEGAYYGYTF
TRBD2	TRBV5-1	TRBJ2-7	TGCGCCAGCAGCTACCCGACTAGCGCGCCTTCCTACGAGCAGTACTTC	CASSYPTSAPSYEQYF
NA	TRBV5-1	TRBJ1-2	TGCGCCAGCAGCGGGGGGAACAGGAACTATGGCTACACCTTC	CASSGGNRNYGYTF
NA	TRBV6-1	TRBJ1-2	TGTGCCAGCAGTGAAGAGAGGGCCCACCTCTATGGCTACACCTTC	CASSEERAHLYGYTF
TRBD2	TRBV11-3	TRBJ2-3	TGTGCCAGCAGCTCCCGACTAGCGGGGGGCGTACCAGATACGCAGTATTTT	CASSSRLAGGVPDTQYF
NA	TRBV5-6	TRBJ1-2	TGTGCCAGCAGCCCGGGGGGAGGAGACTATGGCTACACCTTC	CASSPGGGDYGYTF
TRBD1	TRBV6-5	TRBJ1-2	TGTGCCAGCAGCCATTACTCACCAGGGGGCGGTGGCTACACCTTC	CASSHYSPGGGGYTF
TRBD1	TRBV19	TRBJ1-1	TGTGCCAGTAGTAGCCAGGGGGCTTCGTGGGCTTTCTTT	CASSSQGASWAFF
NA	TRBV7-5	TRBJ1-1	TGTGCCAGAAGATTTCAGGGATTCCATCTCCAGAACACTGAAGCTTTCTTT	CARRFQGFHLQNTEAFF
TRBD1	TRBV11-2	TRBJ1-5	TGTGCCAGCAGCAGGGACAGGAGCAATCAGCCCCAGCATTTT	CASSRDRSNQPQHF
NA	TRBV7-3	TRBJ1-4	TGTGCCAGCAGCTTACCTCCCCGGGGGGAGGGCGAAAAACTGTTTTTT	CASSLPPRGEGEKLFF
TRBD1	TRBV6-5	TRBJ2-1	TGTGCCAGCAGTTACTCGACAGGGGTTGTTCCGAATGAGCAGTTCTTC	CASSYSTGVVPNEQFF
TRBD1	TRBV27	TRBJ2-7	TGTGCCAGCAGTTTAACCGGGACAGGGTCCTACGAGCAGTACTTC	CASSLTGTGSYEQYF
NA	TRBV10-2	TRBJ1-1	TGCGCCAGCAGTGAGTGGGGGAGGAGGGGAATGAACACTGAAGCTTTCTTT	CASSEWGRRGMNTEAFF
TRBD1	TRBV19	TRBJ1-6	TGTGCCAGTAGTATGGACAGGTTAGGTCAATCACCCCTCCACTTT	CASSMDRLGQSPLHF
TRBD1	TRBV7-3	TRBJ2-3	TGTGCCAGCAGCCTACTGGGACAGGGTGGAGATACGCAGTATTTT	CASSLLGQGGDTQYF
NA	TRBV12-5	TRBJ1-5	TGTGCTAGTGGTATCAGGGAGGAACAGCCCCAGCATTTT	CASGIREEQPQHF
NA	TRBV28	TRBJ2-7	TGTGCCAGCAGTTTGGCAGGTTCCTACGAGCAGTACTTC	CASSLAGSYEQYF
TRBD1	TRBV5-1	TRBJ2-1	TGCGCCAGCAGCGTACAGGGGCTCGACAATGAGCAGTTCTTC	CASSVQGLDNEQFF
TRBD1	TRBV5-1	TRBJ2-6	TGCGCCAGCAGCAACACAGGGGCTGGGGCCAACGTCCTGACTTTC	CASSNTGAGANVLTF
NA	TRBV28	TRBJ1-2	TGTGCCAGCAGTTTATCTATGGGGGCTGGCCGGGGTTATGGCTACACCTTC	CASSLSMGAGRGYGYTF
NA	TRBV4-3	TRBJ2-1	TGCGCCAGCAGCCAAGCACAGGGATGGCGAGTTGAGCAGTTCTTC	CASSQAQGWRVEQFF
NA	TRBV7-2	TRBJ1-3	TGTGCCAGCAGCTTAGGTGGGGGCGGTGGAAACACCATATATTTT	CASSLGGGGGNTIYF
TRBD2	TRBV4-2	TRBJ2-4	TGTGCCAGCAGCTCGACTAGCGGGAGTGACATTCAGTACTTC	CASSSTSGSDIQYF
NA	TRBV7-9	TRBJ1-4	TGTGCCAGCAGCTTAGAACAGGGAAAACTGTTTTTT	CASSLEQGKLFF
TRBD1	TRBV27	TRBJ2-2	TGTGCCAGCAGTTTAGAGTTTCGTTTGGGGACAGGGATAAGCGGGGAGCTGTTTTTT	CASSLEFRLGTGISGELFF
TRBD1	TRBV5-1	TRBJ1-6	TGCGCCAGCAGCTTGCGACCCAAGGGGGCAGGTGATTCACCCCTCCACTTT	CASSLRPKGAGDSPLHF
NA	TRBV2	TRBJ2-7	TGTGCCAGCAGTGAACCGCCGACTCGGGAGCAGTACTTC	CASSEPPTREQYF
TRBD1	TRBV27	TRBJ1-4	TGTGCCAGCAGGACCCCGAAAGACAGGGGCTGGGGGACTAATGAAAAACTGTCTTTT	CASRTPKDRGWGTNEKLSF
NA	TRBV11-3	TRBJ2-2	TGTGCCAGCAGCTTGGCAGGGGTAAACACCGGGGAGCTGTTTTTT	CASSLAGVNTGELFF
NA	TRBV14	TRBJ2-1	TGTGCCAGCAGCCAAGTTCAGGTAATCAGACCCGTCTCCTACAATGAGCAGTTCTTC	CASSQVQVIRPVSYNEQFF
NA	TRBV10-3	TRBJ2-2	TGTGCCATCAGTGAGTCGAATCGGGGGGCGAGGACCGGGGAGCTGTTTTTT	CAISESNRGARTGELFF
TRBD2	TRBV27	TRBJ2-1	TGTGCCAGCCGGGACTACCCCCGGGAGCAGTTCTTC	CASRDYPREQFF
TRBD1	TRBV5-1	TRBJ2-5	TGCGCCAGCAGCCAGAGCGACAGGGGGCCTGGAGAGACCCAGTACTTC	CASSQSDRGPGETQYF
NA	TRBV29-1	TRBJ1-1	TGCAGCGTTCAACAGGGTAGGAGCGCTGAAGCTTTCTTT	CSVQQGRSAEAFF
NA	TRBV5-1	TRBJ2-1	TGCGCCAGCAGCCGGGACATCGAAAGGCTATCCTACAATGAGCAGTTCTTC	CASSRDIERLSYNEQFF
NA	TRBV9	TRBJ2-5	TGTGCCAGCAGCGTAAGGAGCGAAGAGACCCAGTACTTC	CASSVRSEETQYF